The rows below give T cell receptor beta chains drawn from one sample of a study of T cell clones after liver transplantation. Clones were sequenced by immunoSEQ multiplex PCR, and TCRdb holds only the in-frame ones, with some missing. Among about 20,000 clones listed, approximately 80% were seen once. The material was CD8+ T cells from blood, obtained 54 months after liver transplant. The origin of the receptors is a human patient who received a liver transplant. Some of these T cells may belong to the graft donor. Each CDR3 is given with its conserved first and last residue. Fields, in order: V gene, CDR3 length, CDR3 protein.

v_call: TRBV13
cdr3_length: 12
cdr3_aa: CASSLTVGELFF

v_call: TRBV7-9
cdr3_length: 14
cdr3_aa: CASSLAGDPYEQYF

v_call: TRBV29-1
cdr3_length: 16
cdr3_aa: CSVDPVLGAGTDTQYF

v_call: TRBV7-9
cdr3_length: 15
cdr3_aa: CAGLNRDQPGDTQYF

v_call: TRBV2
cdr3_length: 16
cdr3_aa: CASIRRDNLNTGELFF

v_call: TRBV7-2
cdr3_length: 14
cdr3_aa: CASSQAGRGYGYTF

v_call: TRBV2
cdr3_length: 15
cdr3_aa: CASSPTTGAGYGYTF

v_call: TRBV1
cdr3_length: 18
cdr3_aa: CTSSQDRDREILNSPLHF

v_call: TRBV6-5
cdr3_length: 12
cdr3_aa: CASSAEAYGYTF

v_call: TRBV27
cdr3_length: 13
cdr3_aa: CASSLAGLGEQFF

v_call: TRBV19
cdr3_length: 13
cdr3_aa: CASSIAGTGEQYF

v_call: TRBV21-1
cdr3_length: 17
cdr3_aa: CASSEVLLHHSDNEQFF

v_call: TRBV6-1
cdr3_length: 14
cdr3_aa: CASRGQGSTDTQYF

v_call: TRBV28
cdr3_length: 13
cdr3_aa: CASSLQGATGYTF

v_call: TRBV27
cdr3_length: 12
cdr3_aa: CASSPGATEAFF

v_call: TRBV2
cdr3_length: 11
cdr3_aa: CASRVGHEQFF

v_call: TRBV4-2
cdr3_length: 16
cdr3_aa: CASSLSIRDSSYEQYF

v_call: TRBV27
cdr3_length: 14
cdr3_aa: CASSLDRGSSPLHF

v_call: TRBV30
cdr3_length: 15
cdr3_aa: CAWSYESGMNTEAFF

v_call: TRBV5-1
cdr3_length: 16
cdr3_aa: CASSYGLAGAGYEQYF

v_call: TRBV4-2
cdr3_length: 14
cdr3_aa: CASSQVRGSREQYF

v_call: TRBV19
cdr3_length: 13
cdr3_aa: CASAFGGSSPLHF

v_call: TRBV7-6
cdr3_length: 12
cdr3_aa: CASSFGSDTQYF

v_call: TRBV27
cdr3_length: 12
cdr3_aa: CASSSPGVEQYF

v_call: TRBV6-1
cdr3_length: 13
cdr3_aa: CASSERGGTEAFF

v_call: TRBV11-2
cdr3_length: 15
cdr3_aa: CASSFGPISTDTQYF

v_call: TRBV10-3
cdr3_length: 14
cdr3_aa: CAISEGTGAYEQYF

v_call: TRBV9
cdr3_length: 15
cdr3_aa: CASSVAGDGTGELFF

v_call: TRBV28
cdr3_length: 13
cdr3_aa: CASSLVTGETQYF

v_call: TRBV7-9
cdr3_length: 15
cdr3_aa: CASSLVETRTDTQYF

v_call: TRBV6-1
cdr3_length: 14
cdr3_aa: CASSQPEGEKKLFF

v_call: TRBV5-1
cdr3_length: 12
cdr3_aa: CASSWPPGELFF

v_call: TRBV27
cdr3_length: 16
cdr3_aa: CASSPNPGTANYGYTF

v_call: TRBV27
cdr3_length: 17
cdr3_aa: CASSLFRAPYSNQPQHF

v_call: TRBV28
cdr3_length: 13
cdr3_aa: CASSKQGAYEQYF

v_call: TRBV19
cdr3_length: 16
cdr3_aa: CASSIEGQGGTDTQYF

v_call: TRBV13
cdr3_length: 17
cdr3_aa: CASSPNPGTEFGNTIYF

v_call: TRBV30
cdr3_length: 15
cdr3_aa: CAWSTGTGMNTEAFF

v_call: TRBV11-2
cdr3_length: 13
cdr3_aa: CASSISQGNEQYF

v_call: TRBV10-3
cdr3_length: 18
cdr3_aa: CAISESWLAGGADYEQYF

v_call: TRBV7-2
cdr3_length: 15
cdr3_aa: CASSLVSGGNTEAFF

v_call: TRBV2
cdr3_length: 14
cdr3_aa: CASSADRGWTEAFF

v_call: TRBV7-8
cdr3_length: 14
cdr3_aa: CASSLGWGNTEAFF

v_call: TRBV21-1
cdr3_length: 13
cdr3_aa: CAIETRGNTEAFF

v_call: TRBV7-8
cdr3_length: 15
cdr3_aa: CASSLRGAANTEAFF

v_call: TRBV5-6
cdr3_length: 17
cdr3_aa: CASSELQGYSSYNEQFF